The T cell receptor (beta chain) described here comes from a study of blood T cell repertoires in COVID-19. Cohort placement rested on clinical history that participants reported themselves. Generated by immunoSEQ multiplex PCR, the TCRdb table keeps only in-frame clones and is missing some. The table shows fewer than 250,000 clones, with roughly 86% occurring only once. This TCR came from a young woman with acute COVID-19. The sequenced sample consisted of PBMCs or T cells enriched from blood (not recorded which).

CDR3 residues: CASSNSGEHQETQYF. Written as DNA, the CDR3 is TGTGCCAGCAGCAATAGCGGGGAACACCAAGAGACCCAGTACTTC. V gene TRBV7-2 combines with J gene TRBJ2-5, with 8 bases matching TRBD2. The junction had 5 bases not matched to a gene; V was cut back by 5 bases and J by 0 bases. Germline CDR1 is SGHTA and CDR2 is FQGNSA. The CDR3 contains 15 residues.